Presented here are 5 T cell receptor beta chains from one specimen sequenced in a study of regulatory T cells. The PCR used 52 TRBV and 13 TRBJ primers. Assay: immunoSEQ multiplex PCR; the TCRdb copy retains only in-frame clones and omits some. Of over 25,000 clones listed, less than 95% were seen once; the top ten hold roughly 1.4%. Antigens of these TCRs are unknown. Whole-study findings and limits: In CD3G-deficient patients, conventional CD4+ T cells were enriched for hydrophobic CDR3 residues at positions 6 and 7.

Sequencing was carried out using conventional CD4+ T cells sorted from blood. All receptors come from a person under 30 with CD3G deficiency.

V and J are TRBV11-2 and TRBJ1-1; unclear D gene. This CDR3 has 13 residues. The V gene's germline CDR1 is SGHAT and CDR2 FQNNGV. V lost 3 bases to trimming and J lost 3 bases, with 8 bases between them. The CDR3 loop is CASSFRWDTEAFF. The DNA for the CDR3 is TGTGCCAGCAGCTTTCGTTGGGACACTGAAGCTTTCTTT.

The chain links TRBV5-4 to TRBJ2-7; the D gene is possibly TRBD1 (6 bases). The CDR3 consists of 14 residues. The V end lost 3 bases, the J end lost 4 bases, and 14 bases lay between the germline ends. Looked up from germline, CDR1 is SGHNT and CDR2 is YYREEE (reference sequence). In nucleotides, the CDR3 is TGTGCCAGCAGCTCCGGGACACGATCTTACGAGCAGTACTTC. Translation gives CASSSGTRSYEQYF.

The genes are TRBV7-9 and TRBJ2-3; TRBD2 matches at 8 bases. In germline, CDR1 is SEHNR, CDR2 FQNEAQ (reference sequence). The trim removed 4 bases at V and 5 bases at J, leaving 8 bases unmatched. The CDR3 runs to 15 residues. For the CDR3, the DNA is TGTGCCAGCAGCTCCGGGGGGGGCCTTTTAGATACGCAGTATTTT. Its translation: CASSSGGGLLDTQYF.

The rearrangement joins TRBV27 to TRBJ2-1; 8 bases fit TRBD2. Looked up from germline, CDR1 is MNHEY and CDR2 is SMNVEV (reference sequence). V lost 3 bases and J lost 1; bases outside the gene matches: 8. The CDR3 consists of 17 residues. The CDR3 region is CASSFTPIAGSYNEQFF. The CDR3 DNA is TGTGCCAGCAGTTTCACCCCAATAGCGGGGTCCTACAATGAGCAGTTCTTC.

This clone was recorded once. V usage is TRBV5-1 and J usage is TRBJ2-6; perhaps TRBD1 as D (6 bases). Germline V gene data show CDR1 as SGHRS and CDR2 as YFSETQ. This CDR3 region has 17 residues. The germline V and J ends were trimmed by 4 bases and 2 bases, with 16 bases remaining between them. The CDR3 coding sequence is TGCGCCAGCAGCCCCATTTTGGGGGCTGCTGGGGCCAACGTCCTGACTTTC. This sequence encodes CASSPILGAAGANVLTF.